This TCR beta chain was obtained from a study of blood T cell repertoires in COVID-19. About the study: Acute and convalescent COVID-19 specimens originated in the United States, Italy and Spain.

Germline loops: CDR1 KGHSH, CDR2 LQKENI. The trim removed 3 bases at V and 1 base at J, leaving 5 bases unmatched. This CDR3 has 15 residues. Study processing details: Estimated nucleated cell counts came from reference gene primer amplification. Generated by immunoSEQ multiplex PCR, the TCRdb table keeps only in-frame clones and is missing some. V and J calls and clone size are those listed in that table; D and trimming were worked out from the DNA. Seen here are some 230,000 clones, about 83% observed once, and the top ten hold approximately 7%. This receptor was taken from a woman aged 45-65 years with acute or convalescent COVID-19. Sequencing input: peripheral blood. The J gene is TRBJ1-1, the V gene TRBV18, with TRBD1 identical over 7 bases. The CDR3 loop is CASSPFGTENTEAFF. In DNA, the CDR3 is TGTGCCAGCTCACCGTTCGGGACAGAGAACACTGAAGCTTTCTTT.